This T cell receptor (beta chain) was identified during a study of T-cell memory formation after mild COVID-19. Trimming took 0 bases from V and 5 from J, leaving 11 bases between them. The CDR3 runs to 15 residues. Germline-derived CDR1 and CDR2 are LGHNA and YNFKEQ. MiXCR, run by TCRdb on the 5' RACE reads, gives a single entry per CDR3 protein. The sample lists under 300,000 distinct CDR3 sequences; more than 8% were seen once. The TCR sequence derives from a man aged 18 to 29 who had mild COVID-19 (a few samples of this study predate the infection). Cell type and time point are not known. The rearrangement links TRBV4-2 to TRBJ1-5, with D tentatively TRBD1 (5 bases). Sequenced input: PBMCs or a T cell subset sorted from them (not recorded which). The CDR3 DNA follows: TGTGCCAGCAGCCAAGATGCGGCGGGGGATCAGCCCCAGCATTTT. Translating it yields CASSQDAAGDQPQHF.